A single T cell receptor (beta chain) is shown here with its context. The antigen remains undetermined. TCRdb used MiXCR to reprocess the 5' RACE reads, holding one entry per CDR3 protein. The sample comprises roughly 400,000 distinct CDR3 sequences, 20% to 25% of which are singletons, and around 16% rests with the top ten. This sample stems from a study of CD8 T cells in ankylosing spondylitis. Germline-derived CDR1 and CDR2 are SGHRS and YFSETQ. Trimming removed 2 bases at V and 5 bases at J, with 11 bases between. CDR3 length: 14 amino acids. Findings and limits, study-wide: Several highly homologous variants formed a TCR beta motif that appeared characteristic of ankylosing spondylitis blood.

Sequencing was carried out using blood, either unsorted or a sorted T cell fraction (not recorded which). This receptor was obtained from a male donor with ankylosing spondylitis. J is TRBJ2-1 and V is TRBV5-1; D not resolved. The DNA for the CDR3 is TGCGCCAGCAGCTTATTACAGAAGGACAATGAGCAGTTCTTC. Protein sequence: CASSLLQKDNEQFF.